One and the same sample provided the 10 T cell receptor beta chains below, sequenced in a study of blood T cell repertoires in COVID-19. Data came from immunoSEQ multiplex PCR; TCRdb stores just in-frame clones and leaves some out. The data hold fewer than 300,000 clones, with about four fifths observed a single time. The sample was peripheral blood. These receptor sequences come from a woman aged 55-70 years with active or convalescent COVID-19.

V is TRBV6-2 or TRBV6-3 and J is TRBJ1-4, with D possibly matching TRBD1 (6 bases). Germline V gene data show CDR1 as MNHEY and CDR2 as SVGEGT. Trimming stripped 2 bases from V and 0 bases from J, with 13 bases between. CDR3 length: 17 residues. The CDR3: CASSYGTGLATNEKLFF. CDR3 DNA sequence: TGTGCCAGCAGTTACGGAACAGGGCTTGCAACTAATGAAAAACTGTTTTTT.

This chain links TRBV30 with TRBJ2-3; 10 positions agree with TRBD1. The V gene end was trimmed by 4 bases and the J gene end by 4 bases; junction bases not matched to a gene: 8. Per the germline V gene, CDR1 is GTSNPN and CDR2 is SVGIG (reference sequence). This CDR3 is 15 amino acids long. Here the CDR3 DNA reads TGTGCCTGGACACCGGGACAGGGGAGATCAGATACGCAGTATTTT. It translates to CAWTPGQGRSDTQYF.

V usage is TRBV19 and J usage is TRBJ2-5, with D maybe TRBD2 (6 bases). V lost 3 bases, J lost 2 bases, and 10 bases lay in between. Germline V lookup: CDR1 LNHDA, CDR2 SQIVND (reference sequence). The CDR3 extends over 14 amino acids. The CDR3: CASSISRGQETQYF. The CDR3 coding sequence is TGTGCCAGTAGTATTTCCCGGGGGCAAGAGACCCAGTACTTC.

The chain combines TRBV28 with TRBJ1-5, with 9 bases aligning to TRBD1. Germline V gives CDR1 MDHEN, CDR2 SYDVKM. Unmatched junction bases numbered 5, after V lost 5 bases and J lost 0 bases. The CDR3 has 16 amino acids. CDR3 loop: CASSPGDRVSNQPQHF. The CDR3 DNA follows: TGTGCCAGCAGTCCGGGGGACAGGGTTAGCAATCAGCCCCAGCATTTT.

This chain links TRBV19 with TRBJ1-2; TRBD1 is a possible D gene (5 bases). The CDR3 is 13 residues long. CDR1 is LNHDA, CDR2 SQIVND, per germline (reference sequence). Trimming took off 7 bases at V and 8 bases at J, with 17 bases between the two ends. The CDR3 DNA reads as TGTGCCAGTACCTGGACGGGGGGACCAGGCTACACCTTC. Translated, it gives CASTWTGGPGYTF.

The chain employs TRBV4-3 and TRBJ2-2; perhaps TRBD2 as D (6 bases). The CDR3 runs 16 residues. Germline CDR1 reads LGHNA; CDR2 reads YSLEER. V was clipped by 4 bases and J by 5 bases, with 17 bases between them. CDR3 protein: CASSPVEGGGTGELFF. The CDR3 DNA is TGCGCCAGCAGCCCAGTGGAGGGAGGAGGAACCGGGGAGCTGTTTTTT.

The rearrangement uses TRBV18 and TRBJ2-7; possible D gene TRBD2, 5 bases. Trimming took 0 bases from V and 0 from J, leaving 15 bases between them. This CDR3 comprises 17 residues. The germline V gene has CDR1 KGHSH and CDR2 LQKENI. The CDR3 sequence: CASSPPGLWGASYEQYF. For the CDR3, the DNA is TGTGCCAGCTCACCACCGGGTCTCTGGGGAGCCTCCTACGAGCAGTACTTC.

The chain combines TRBV4-3 with TRBJ2-3; 10 nucleotides agree with TRBD1. The CDR3 loop spans 16 amino acids. Germline CDR1 is LGHNA and CDR2 is YSLEER. The trim removed 2 bases at V and 6 bases at J, leaving 8 bases unmatched. The CDR3 spells CASSQSRTGGTDTQYF. The CDR3 DNA sequence: TGCGCCAGCAGCCAATCTAGGACAGGGGGTACGGATACGCAGTATTTT.

This clone has a single count. The V gene is TRBV7-9, the J gene TRBJ2-7; unclear D gene. Between the trimmed V and J ends, which lost 3 bases and 7 bases, there was a span of 10 bases. The CDR3 sequence is 12 residues long. Germline CDR1 reads SEHNR; CDR2 reads FQNEAQ (reference sequence). Written as DNA, the CDR3 is TGTGCCAGCAGCTTTTCAACAGAGGAGCAGTACTTC. The encoded protein is CASSFSTEEQYF. The complete variable domain, with remaining parts taken from reference TRBV7-9 and TRBJ2-7, reads DTGVSQNPRHKITKRGQNVTFRCDPISEHNRLYWYRQTLGQGPEFLTYFQNEAQLEKSRLLSDRFSAERPKGSFSTLEIQRTEQGDSAMYLCASSFSTEEQYFGPGTRLTVT.

CDR3 nucleotide sequence: TGTGCCAGCACAATGGGCCAGGGGGATTCACCCCTCCACTTT. The encoded protein is CASTMGQGDSPLHF. The J gene is TRBJ1-6, the V gene TRBV3-1 (or the pseudogene TRBV3-2), with 7 bases identical to TRBD1. CDR1 and CDR2 from the germline V gene are LGHDT and YNNKEL (reference sequence). Trimming cost V 7 bases and J 8 bases; bases outside gene matches: 8. The CDR3 is 14 residues long.